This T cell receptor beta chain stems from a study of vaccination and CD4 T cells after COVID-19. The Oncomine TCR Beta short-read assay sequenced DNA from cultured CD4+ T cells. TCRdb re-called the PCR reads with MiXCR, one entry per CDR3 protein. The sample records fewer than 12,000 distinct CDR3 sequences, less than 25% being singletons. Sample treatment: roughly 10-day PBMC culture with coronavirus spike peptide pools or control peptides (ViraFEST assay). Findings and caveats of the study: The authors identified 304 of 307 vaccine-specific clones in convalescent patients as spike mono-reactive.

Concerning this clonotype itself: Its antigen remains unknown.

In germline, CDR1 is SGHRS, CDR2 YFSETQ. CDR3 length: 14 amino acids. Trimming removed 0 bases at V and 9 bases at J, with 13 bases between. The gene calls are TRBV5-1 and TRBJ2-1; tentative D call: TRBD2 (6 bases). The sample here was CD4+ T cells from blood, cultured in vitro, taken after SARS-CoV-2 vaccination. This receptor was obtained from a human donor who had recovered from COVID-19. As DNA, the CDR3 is TGCGCCAGCAGCTTGGTGGGCGGGACCGGTGAGCAGTTCTTC. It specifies CASSLVGGTGEQFF.